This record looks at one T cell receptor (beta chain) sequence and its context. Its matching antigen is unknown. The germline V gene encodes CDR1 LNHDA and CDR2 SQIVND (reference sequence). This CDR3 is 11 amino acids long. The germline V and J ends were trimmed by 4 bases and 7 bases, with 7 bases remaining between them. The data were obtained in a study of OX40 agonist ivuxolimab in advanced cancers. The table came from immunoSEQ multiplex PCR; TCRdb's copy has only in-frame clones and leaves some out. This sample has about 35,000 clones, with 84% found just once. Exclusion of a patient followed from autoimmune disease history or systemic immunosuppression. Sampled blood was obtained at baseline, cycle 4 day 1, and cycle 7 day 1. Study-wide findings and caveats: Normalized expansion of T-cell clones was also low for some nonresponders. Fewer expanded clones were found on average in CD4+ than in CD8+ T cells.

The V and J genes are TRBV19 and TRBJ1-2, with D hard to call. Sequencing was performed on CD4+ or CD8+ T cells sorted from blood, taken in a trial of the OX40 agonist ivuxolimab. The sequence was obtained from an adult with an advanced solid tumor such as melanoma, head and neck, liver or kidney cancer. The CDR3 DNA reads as TGTGCCAGTAGTAACCACCCTGGCTACACCTTC. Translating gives CASSNHPGYTF.